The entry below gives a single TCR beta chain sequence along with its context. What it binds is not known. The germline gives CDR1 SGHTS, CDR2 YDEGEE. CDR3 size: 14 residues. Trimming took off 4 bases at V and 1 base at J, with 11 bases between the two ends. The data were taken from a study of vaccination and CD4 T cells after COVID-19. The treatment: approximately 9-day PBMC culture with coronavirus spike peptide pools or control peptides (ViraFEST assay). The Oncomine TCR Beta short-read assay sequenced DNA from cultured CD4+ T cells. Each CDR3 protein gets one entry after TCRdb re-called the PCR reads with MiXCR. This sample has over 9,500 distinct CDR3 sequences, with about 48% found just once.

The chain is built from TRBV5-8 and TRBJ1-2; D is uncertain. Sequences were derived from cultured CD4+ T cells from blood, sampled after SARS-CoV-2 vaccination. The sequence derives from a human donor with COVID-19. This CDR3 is CASSPLRGNYGYTF. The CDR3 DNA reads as TGTGCCAGCAGCCCTCTGCGGGGTAACTATGGCTACACCTTC.